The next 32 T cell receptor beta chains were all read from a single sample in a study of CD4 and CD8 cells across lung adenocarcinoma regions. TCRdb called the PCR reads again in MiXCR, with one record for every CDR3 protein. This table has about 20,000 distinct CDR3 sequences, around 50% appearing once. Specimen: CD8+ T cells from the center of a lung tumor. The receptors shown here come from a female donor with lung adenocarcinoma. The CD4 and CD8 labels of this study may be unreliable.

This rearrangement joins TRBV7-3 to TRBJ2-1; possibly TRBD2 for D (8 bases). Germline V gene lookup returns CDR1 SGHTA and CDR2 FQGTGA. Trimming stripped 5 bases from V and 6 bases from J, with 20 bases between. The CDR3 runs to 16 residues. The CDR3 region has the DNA TGTGCCAGCAGCCCCCCAGGGGGTAGCGGGACCAATGAGCAGTTCTTC. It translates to CASSPPGGSGTNEQFF. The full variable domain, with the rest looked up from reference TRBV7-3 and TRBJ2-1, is GAGVSQTPSNKVTEKGKYVELRCDPISGHTALYWYRQSLGQGPEFLIYFQGTGAADDSGLPNDRFFAVRPEGSVSTLKIQRTERGDSAVYLCASSPPGGSGTNEQFFGPGTRLTVL.

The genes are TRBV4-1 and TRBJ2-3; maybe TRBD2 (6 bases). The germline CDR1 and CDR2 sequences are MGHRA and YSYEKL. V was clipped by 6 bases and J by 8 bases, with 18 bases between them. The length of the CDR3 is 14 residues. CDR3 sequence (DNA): TGCGCCAGCAGTCCCAACCTCTTGGGGGGTACGCAGTATTTT. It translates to CASSPNLLGGTQYF.

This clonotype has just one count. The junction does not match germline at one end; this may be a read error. CDR3 in amino acids: CGLGPKNMQYF. As DNA, the CDR3 is TGTGGCCTCGGTCCTAAAAACATGCAGTATTTC. J is TRBJ2-4 and V is TRBV27, with D uncertain. This CDR3 is built from 11 residues. Germline loops: CDR1 MNHEY, CDR2 SMNVEV (reference sequence).

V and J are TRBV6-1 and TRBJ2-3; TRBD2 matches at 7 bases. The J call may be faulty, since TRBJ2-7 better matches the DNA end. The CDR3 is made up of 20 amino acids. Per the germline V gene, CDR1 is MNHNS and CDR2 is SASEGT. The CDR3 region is CASSVTPVERGRTAKDTQYF. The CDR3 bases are TGTGCCAGCAGCGTTACCCCGGTAGAGCGGGGAAGGACTGCCAAAGATACGCAGTACTTC.

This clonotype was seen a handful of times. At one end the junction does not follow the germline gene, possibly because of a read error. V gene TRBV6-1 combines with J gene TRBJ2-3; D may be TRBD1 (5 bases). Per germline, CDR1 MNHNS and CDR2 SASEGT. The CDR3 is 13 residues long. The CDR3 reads CASREGALDTQYF. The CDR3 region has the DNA TGTGCCAGCAGAGAAGGGGCTTTGGATACGCAGTATTTT.

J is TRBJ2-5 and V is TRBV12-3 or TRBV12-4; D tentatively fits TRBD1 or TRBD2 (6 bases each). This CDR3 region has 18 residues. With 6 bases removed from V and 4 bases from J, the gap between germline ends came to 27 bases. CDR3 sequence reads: CASSNAGPGVRDPETQYF. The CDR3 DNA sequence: TGTGCCAGCAGCAACGCGGGGCCAGGGGTCCGTGACCCAGAGACCCAGTACTTC.

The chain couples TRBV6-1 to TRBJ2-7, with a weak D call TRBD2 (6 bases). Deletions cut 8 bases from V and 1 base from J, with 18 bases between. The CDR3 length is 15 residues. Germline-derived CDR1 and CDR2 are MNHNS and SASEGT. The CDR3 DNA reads TGTGCCAGCGCAGAAACAGCGGGCCCATCCTACGAGCAGTACTTC. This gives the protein CASAETAGPSYEQYF.

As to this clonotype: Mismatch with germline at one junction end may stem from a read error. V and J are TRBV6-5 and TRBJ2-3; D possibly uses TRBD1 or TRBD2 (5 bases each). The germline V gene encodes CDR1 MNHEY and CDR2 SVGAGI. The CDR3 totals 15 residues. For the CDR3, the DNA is TGTGCCAGCAGTTCGGGGCAGTGTGGCACAAACACGCAGTACTTT. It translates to CASSSGQCGTNTQYF.

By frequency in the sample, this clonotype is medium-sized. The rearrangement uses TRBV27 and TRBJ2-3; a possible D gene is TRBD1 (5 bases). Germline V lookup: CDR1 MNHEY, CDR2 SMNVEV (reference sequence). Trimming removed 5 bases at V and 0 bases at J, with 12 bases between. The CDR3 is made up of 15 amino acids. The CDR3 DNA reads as TGTGCCAGCAGTCCCATGACAGCTAGCACAGATACGCAGTATTTT. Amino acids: CASSPMTASTDTQYF.

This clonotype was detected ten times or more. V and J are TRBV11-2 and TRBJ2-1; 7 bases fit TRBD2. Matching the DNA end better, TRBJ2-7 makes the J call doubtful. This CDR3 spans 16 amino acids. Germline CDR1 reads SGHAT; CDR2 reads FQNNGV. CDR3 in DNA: TGTGCCAGCAGCTCGGGCGGGGCTAGCGGACGGAGTAAGCAGTACTTC. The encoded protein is CASSSGGASGRSKQYF.

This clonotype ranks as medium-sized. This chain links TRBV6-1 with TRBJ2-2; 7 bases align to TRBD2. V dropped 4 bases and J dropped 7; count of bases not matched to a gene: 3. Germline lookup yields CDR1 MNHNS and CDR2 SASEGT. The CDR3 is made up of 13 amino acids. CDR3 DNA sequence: TGTGCCAGCAGTGGACGGACTAGCGGGGAGCTGTTTTTT. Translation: CASSGRTSGELFF.

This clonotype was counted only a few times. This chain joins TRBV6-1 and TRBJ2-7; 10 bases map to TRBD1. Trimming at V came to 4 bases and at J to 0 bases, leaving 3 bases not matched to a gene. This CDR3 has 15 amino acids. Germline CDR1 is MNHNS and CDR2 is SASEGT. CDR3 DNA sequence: TGTGCCAGCAGTGGGACAGGGGGTCCCTCCTACGAGCAGTACTTC. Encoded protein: CASSGTGGPSYEQYF.

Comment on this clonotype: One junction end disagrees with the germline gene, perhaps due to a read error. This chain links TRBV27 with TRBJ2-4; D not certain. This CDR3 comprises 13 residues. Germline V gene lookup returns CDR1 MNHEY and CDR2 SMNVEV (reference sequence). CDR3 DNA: TGTGCCAGCAGAGGGCGTGACCAAGACATCCAGTACTTC. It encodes CASRGRDQDIQYF.

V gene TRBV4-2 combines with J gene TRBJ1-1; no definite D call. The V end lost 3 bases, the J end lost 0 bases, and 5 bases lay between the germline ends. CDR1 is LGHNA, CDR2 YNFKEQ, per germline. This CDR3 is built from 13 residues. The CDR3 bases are TGTGCCAGCAGCCATGATTTGAACACTGAAGCTTTCTTT. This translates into CASSHDLNTEAFF.

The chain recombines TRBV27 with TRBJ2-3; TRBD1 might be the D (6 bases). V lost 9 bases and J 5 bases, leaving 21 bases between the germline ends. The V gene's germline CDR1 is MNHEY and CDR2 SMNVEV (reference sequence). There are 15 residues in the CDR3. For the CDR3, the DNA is TGTGCCAGGGGTTTTGGGGGCCGAGACCAAGATACGCAGTATTTT. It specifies CARGFGGRDQDTQYF.

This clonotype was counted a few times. CDR3 in amino acids: CASSLATSGIWVRSYNEQFF. Here the CDR3 DNA reads TGTGCCAGCAGCTTGGCAACTAGCGGAATCTGGGTGCGCTCCTACAATGAGCAGTTCTTC. The V and J genes are TRBV5-6 and TRBJ2-1; the match to TRBD2 covers 8 bases. The CDR3 consists of 20 residues. Germline V gene sequence: CDR1 SGHDT, CDR2 YYEEEE. The junction had 14 bases not matched to a gene; V was cut back by 0 bases and J by 0 bases.

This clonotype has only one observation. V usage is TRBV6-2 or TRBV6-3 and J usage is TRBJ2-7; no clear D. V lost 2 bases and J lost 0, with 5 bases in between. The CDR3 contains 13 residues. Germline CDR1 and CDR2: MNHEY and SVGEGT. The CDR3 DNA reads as TGTGCCAGCAGTTACGGGAACTCCTACGAGCAGTACTTC. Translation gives CASSYGNSYEQYF.

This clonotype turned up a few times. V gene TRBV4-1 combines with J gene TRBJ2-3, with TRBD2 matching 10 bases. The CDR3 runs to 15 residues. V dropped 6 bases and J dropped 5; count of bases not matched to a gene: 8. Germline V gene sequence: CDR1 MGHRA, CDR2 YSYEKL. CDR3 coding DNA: TGCGCCAGCAGTCAAAGACTAGCGGGTATAGATACGCAGTATTTT. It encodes CASSQRLAGIDTQYF.

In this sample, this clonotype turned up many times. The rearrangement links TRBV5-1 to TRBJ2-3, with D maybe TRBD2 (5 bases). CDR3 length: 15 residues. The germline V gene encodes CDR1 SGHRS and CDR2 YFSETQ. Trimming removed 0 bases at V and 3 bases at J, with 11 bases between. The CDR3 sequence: CASSLVPGKTDTQYF. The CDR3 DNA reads TGCGCCAGCAGCTTGGTTCCGGGGAAGACAGATACGCAGTATTTT. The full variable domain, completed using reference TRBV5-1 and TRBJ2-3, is KAGVTQTPRYLIKTRGQQVTLSCSPISGHRSVSWYQQTPGQGLQFLFEYFSETQRNKGNFPGRFSGRQFSNSRSEMNVSTLELGDSALYLCASSLVPGKTDTQYFGPGTRLTVL.

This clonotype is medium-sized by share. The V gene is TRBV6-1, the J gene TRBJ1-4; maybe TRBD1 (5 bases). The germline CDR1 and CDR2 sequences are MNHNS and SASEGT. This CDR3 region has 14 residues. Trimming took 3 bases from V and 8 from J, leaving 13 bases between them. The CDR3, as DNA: TGTGCCAGCAGTGAGGGGGTATTCGAAGAAAAACTGTTTTTT. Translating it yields CASSEGVFEEKLFF.

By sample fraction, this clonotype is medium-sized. As DNA, the CDR3 is TGCGCCAGCAGTGAGTCGGGTTCATCCGGGCGGGCTTTCTTT. Protein: CASSESGSSGRAFF. V and J are TRBV10-1 and TRBJ1-1; D unresolved. Germline CDR1 and CDR2: WNHNN and SYGVQD (reference sequence). This CDR3 spans 14 amino acids. The V and J ends lost 0 bases and 11 bases respectively, with 16 bases between them.

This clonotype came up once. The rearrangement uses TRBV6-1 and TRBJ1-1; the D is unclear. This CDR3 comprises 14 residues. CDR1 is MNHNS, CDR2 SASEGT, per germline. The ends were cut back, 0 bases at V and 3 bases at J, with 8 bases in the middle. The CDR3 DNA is TGTGCCAGCAGTGAAGCTGGGTCAGACACTGAAGCTTTCTTT. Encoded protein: CASSEAGSDTEAFF.

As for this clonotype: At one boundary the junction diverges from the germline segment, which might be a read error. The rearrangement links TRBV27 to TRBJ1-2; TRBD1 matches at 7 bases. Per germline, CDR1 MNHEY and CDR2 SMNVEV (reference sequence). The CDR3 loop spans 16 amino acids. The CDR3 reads CASRFRGTDRYTEAIF. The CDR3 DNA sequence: TGTGCCAGCCGTTTTCGCGGGACAGACAGATACACTGAAGCCATCTTC.

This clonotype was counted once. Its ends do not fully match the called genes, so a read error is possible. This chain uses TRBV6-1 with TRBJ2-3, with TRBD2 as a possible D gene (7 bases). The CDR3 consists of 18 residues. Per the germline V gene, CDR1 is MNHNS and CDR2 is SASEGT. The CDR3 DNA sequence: TGTGCCAGCAGTGGACCGGTCTGGGGGGGGCGTGACCAAGATACGCAGTATTTC. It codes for CASSGPVWGGRDQDTQYF.

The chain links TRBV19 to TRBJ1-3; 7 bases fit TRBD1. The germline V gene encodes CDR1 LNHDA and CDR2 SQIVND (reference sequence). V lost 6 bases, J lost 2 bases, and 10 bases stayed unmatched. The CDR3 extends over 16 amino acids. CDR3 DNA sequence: TGTGCCAGTAGCCGGACAGGTGTCGGAACTGGAAACACCATATATTTT. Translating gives CASSRTGVGTGNTIYF.

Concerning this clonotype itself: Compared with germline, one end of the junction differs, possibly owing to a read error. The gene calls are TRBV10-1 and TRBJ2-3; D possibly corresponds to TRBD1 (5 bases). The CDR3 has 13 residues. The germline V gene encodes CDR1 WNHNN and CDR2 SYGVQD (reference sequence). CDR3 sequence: CARGLWGKDTQYF. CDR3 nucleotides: TGCGCCAGGGGGCTGTGGGGCAAAGATACGCAGTATTTC.

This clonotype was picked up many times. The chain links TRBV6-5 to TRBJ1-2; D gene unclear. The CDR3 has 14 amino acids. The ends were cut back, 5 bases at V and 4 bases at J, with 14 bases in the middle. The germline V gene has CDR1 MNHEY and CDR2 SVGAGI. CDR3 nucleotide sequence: TGTGCCAGCAGTACCTCGGGGTATTTCTATGGCTACACCTTC. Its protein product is CASSTSGYFYGYTF.

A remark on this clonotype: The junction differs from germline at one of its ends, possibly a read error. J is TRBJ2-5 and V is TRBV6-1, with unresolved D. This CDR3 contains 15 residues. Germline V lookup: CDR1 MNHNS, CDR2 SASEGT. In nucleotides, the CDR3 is TGTGCCAGGGGTCGCGGTGGCCGAGACCAAGACACCCAGTACTTC. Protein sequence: CARGRGGRDQDTQYF.

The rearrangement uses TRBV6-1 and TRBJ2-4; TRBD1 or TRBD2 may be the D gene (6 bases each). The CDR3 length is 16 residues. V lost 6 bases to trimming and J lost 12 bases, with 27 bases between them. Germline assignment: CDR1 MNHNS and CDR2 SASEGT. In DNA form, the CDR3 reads TGTGCCAGCAGGGGCCACGGGGGCAGGGCCAAAGAGACTCAGTACTTC. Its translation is CASRGHGGRAKETQYF.

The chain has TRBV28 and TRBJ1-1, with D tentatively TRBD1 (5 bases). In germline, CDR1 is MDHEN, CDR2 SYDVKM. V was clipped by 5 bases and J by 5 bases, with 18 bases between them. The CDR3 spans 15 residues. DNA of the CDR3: TGTGCCAGCAGTGGGGGGTCCGCGCTAGGAACTGAAGCTTTCTTT. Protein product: CASSGGSALGTEAFF.

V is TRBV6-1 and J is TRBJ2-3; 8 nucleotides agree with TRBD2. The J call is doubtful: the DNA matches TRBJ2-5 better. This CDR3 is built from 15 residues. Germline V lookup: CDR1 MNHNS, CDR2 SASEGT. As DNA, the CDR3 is TGTGCCAGCGCCTCGGGCGGGAGGCCTGGGGAGACCCAGTACTTC. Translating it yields CASASGGRPGETQYF.

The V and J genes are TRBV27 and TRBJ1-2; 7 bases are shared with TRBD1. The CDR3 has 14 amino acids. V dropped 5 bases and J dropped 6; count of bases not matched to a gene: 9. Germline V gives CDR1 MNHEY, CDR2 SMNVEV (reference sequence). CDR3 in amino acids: CASSTKTGKNGYTF. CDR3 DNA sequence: TGTGCCAGCAGTACCAAGACAGGGAAAAATGGCTACACCTTC.